The following is a T cell receptor (beta chain) sequence with its context. Germline CDR1 is LNHDA and CDR2 is SQIVND (reference sequence). The CDR3 loop spans 13 amino acids. The germline V and J ends were trimmed by 9 bases and 7 bases, with 18 bases remaining between them. Assay: immunoSEQ multiplex PCR; the TCRdb copy retains only in-frame clones and omits some. The table records around 89,000 clones, about two thirds of them present only once. The data belong to a study of blood T cell repertoires in COVID-19. V and J are TRBV19 and TRBJ1-1, with D possibly being TRBD1 (5 bases). The source is an elderly woman with acute or convalescent COVID-19. The source material was peripheral blood. The CDR3 region is CASLNRGKGEAFF. CDR3 DNA sequence: TGTGCCAGCCTCAATCGGGGGAAGGGTGAAGCTTTCTTT.